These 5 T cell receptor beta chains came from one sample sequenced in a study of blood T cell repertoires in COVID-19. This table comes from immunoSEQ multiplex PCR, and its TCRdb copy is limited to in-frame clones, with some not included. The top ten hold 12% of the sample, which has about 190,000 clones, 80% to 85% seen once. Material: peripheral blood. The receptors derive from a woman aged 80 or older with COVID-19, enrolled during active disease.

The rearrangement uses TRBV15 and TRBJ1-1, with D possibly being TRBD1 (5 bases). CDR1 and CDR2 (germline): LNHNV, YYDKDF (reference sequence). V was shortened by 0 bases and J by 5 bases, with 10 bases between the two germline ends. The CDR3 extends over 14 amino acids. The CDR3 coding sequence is TGTGCCACCAGCAGAGATAATGGGGCAACTGAAGCTTTCTTT. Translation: CATSRDNGATEAFF.

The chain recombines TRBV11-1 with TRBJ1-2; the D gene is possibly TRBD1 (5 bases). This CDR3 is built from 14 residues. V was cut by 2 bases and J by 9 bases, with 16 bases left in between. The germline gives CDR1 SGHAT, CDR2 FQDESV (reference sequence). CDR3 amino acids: CASSLTDSDERYTF. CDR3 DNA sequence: TGTGCCAGCAGCTTAACCGACAGCGATGAACGCTACACCTTC. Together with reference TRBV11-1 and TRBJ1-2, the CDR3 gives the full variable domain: EAEVAQSPRYKITEKSQAVAFWCDPISGHATLYWYRQILGQGPELLVQFQDESVVDDSQLPKDRFSAERLKGVDSTLKIQPAELGDSAMYLCASSLTDSDERYTFGSGTRLTVV.

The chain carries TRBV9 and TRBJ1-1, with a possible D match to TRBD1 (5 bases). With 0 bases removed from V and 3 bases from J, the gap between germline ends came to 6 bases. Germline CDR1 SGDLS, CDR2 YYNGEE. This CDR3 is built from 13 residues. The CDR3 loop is CASSVGGDTEAFF. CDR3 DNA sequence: TGTGCCAGCAGCGTAGGGGGCGACACTGAAGCTTTCTTT.

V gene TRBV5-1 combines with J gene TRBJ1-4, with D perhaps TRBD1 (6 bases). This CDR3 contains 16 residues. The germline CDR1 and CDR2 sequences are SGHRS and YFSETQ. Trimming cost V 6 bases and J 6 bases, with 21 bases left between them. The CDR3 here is CASNPTGSAGDEKLFF. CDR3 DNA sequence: TGCGCCAGCAATCCTACAGGGTCGGCGGGTGATGAAAAACTGTTTTTT.

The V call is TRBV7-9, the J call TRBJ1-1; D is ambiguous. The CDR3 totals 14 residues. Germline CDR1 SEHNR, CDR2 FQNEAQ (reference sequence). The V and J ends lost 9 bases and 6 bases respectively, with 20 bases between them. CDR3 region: CASLNLVGVAEAFF. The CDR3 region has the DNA TGTGCCAGTTTAAACCTAGTCGGGGTAGCTGAAGCTTTCTTT. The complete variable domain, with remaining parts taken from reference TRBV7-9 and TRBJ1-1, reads DTGVSQNPRHKITKRGQNVTFRCDPISEHNRLYWYRQTLGQGPEFLTYFQNEAQLEKSRLLSDRFSAERPKGSFSTLEIQRTEQGDSAMYLCASLNLVGVAEAFFGQGTRLTVV.